This T cell receptor (beta chain) was retrieved from a study of blood T cells in healthy people across ages. Alongside a J-beta primer mix, a sample-barcoded 5' primer served in a second PCR lasting roughly 7 to 12 cycles. Carrying 12 random nucleotides, a template-switch adaptor labeled each individual cDNA molecule. Via MiXCR, TCRdb re-called the 5' RACE reads, giving one row per CDR3 protein. The sample gives some 900,000 distinct CDR3 sequences, about 48% of which show up once; about an eighth is in the top ten. Regarding the study as a whole: What prevented conclusive comparison of naive and antigen-experienced cells was that PBMCs were unsorted. In long-lived donors, naive CD4+ cell counts and diversity exceeded those of aged donors.

Notes on this clonotype: Its antigen is unknown.

V lost 2 bases and J lost 0; bases outside the gene matches: 6. Germline V lookup: CDR1 SGHVS, CDR2 FQNEAQ. The CDR3 has 16 residues. The sample, about 10 milliliters of peripheral blood, was drawn from each donor. The source is a young man in good health. Material for sequencing was blood. The chain combines TRBV7-8 with TRBJ1-2, with 7 bases lining up with TRBD1. This chain's CDR3 is CASSLTSGTANYGYTF. DNA of the CDR3: TGTGCCAGCAGCTTAACATCCGGGACAGCTAACTATGGCTACACCTTC.